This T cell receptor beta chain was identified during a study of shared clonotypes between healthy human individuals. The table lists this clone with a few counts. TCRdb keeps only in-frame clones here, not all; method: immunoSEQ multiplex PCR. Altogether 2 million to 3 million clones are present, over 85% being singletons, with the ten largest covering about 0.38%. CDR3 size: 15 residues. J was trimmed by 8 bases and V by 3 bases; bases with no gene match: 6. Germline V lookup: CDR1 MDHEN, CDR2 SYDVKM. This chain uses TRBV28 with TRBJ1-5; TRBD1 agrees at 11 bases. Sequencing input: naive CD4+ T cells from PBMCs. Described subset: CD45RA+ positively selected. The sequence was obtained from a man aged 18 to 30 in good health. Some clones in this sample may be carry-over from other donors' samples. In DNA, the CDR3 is TGTGCCAGCAGTTTGCAGGACAGGGGGCAGGAGCCCCAGCATTTT. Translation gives CASSLQDRGQEPQHF.